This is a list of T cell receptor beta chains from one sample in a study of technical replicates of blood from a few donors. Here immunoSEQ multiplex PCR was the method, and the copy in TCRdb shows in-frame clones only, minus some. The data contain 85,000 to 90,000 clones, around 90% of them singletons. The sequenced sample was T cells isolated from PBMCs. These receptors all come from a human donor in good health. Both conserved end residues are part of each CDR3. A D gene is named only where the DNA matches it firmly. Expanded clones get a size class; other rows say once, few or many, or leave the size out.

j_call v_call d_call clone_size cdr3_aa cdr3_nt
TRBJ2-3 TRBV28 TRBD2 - CASSLNLAGGTDTQYF TGTGCCAGCAGTTTAAATTTAGCGGGCGGCACAGATACGCAGTATTTT
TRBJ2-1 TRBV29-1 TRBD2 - CSDTSGIYNEQFF TGCAGCGATACTAGCGGGATCTACAATGAGCAGTTCTTC
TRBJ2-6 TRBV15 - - CATSRDGGAPGANVLTF TGTGCCACCAGCAGAGATGGGGGGGCCCCCGGGGCCAACGTCCTGACTTTC
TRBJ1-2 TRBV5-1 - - CASSLTTGREGGYTF TGCGCCAGCAGCCTTACGACAGGAAGGGAGGGTGGCTACACCTTC
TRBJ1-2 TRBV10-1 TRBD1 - CAATGDSSGYYGYTF TGCGCCGCCACAGGGGACAGTTCGGGATACTATGGCTACACCTTC
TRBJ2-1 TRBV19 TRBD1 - CASSMSGGTYNEQFF TGTGCCAGTAGTATGTCAGGGGGAACCTACAATGAGCAGTTCTTC
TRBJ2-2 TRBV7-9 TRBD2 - CASSSSWTSGNTGELFF TGTGCCAGCAGCTCCTCCTGGACTAGCGGCAACACCGGGGAGCTGTTTTTT
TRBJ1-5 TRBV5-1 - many CASSLLGYQPQHF TGCGCCAGCAGCTTGCTGGGCTATCAGCCCCAGCATTTT
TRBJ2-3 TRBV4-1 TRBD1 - CASSQDHPGQITDTQYF TGCGCCAGCAGCCAAGATCACCCGGGACAGATCACAGATACGCAGTATTTT
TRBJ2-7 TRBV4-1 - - CASRGPGAPAYEQYF TGCGCCAGCAGAGGCCCAGGGGCCCCCGCCTACGAGCAGTACTTC
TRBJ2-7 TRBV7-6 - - CASSLSVRDSGYEQYF TGTGCCAGCAGCTTGTCCGTCCGGGACTCCGGCTACGAGCAGTACTTC
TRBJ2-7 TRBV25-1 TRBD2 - CASSAPRGGSYEQYF TGTGCCAGCAGTGCCCCCCGGGGGGGGTCCTACGAGCAGTACTTC